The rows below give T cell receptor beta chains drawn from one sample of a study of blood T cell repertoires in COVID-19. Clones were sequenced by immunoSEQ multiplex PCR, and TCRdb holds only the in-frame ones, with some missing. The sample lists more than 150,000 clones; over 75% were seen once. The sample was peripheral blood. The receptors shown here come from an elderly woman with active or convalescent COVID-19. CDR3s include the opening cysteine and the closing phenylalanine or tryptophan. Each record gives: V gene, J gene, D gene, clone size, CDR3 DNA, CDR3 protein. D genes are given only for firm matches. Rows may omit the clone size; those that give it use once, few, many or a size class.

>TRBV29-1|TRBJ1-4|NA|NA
TGCAGCGTCATCTTTCGAGACAGGAATGAAAAACTGTTTTTT
CSVIFRDRNEKLFF
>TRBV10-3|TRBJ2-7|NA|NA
TGTGCCATCAGGACTACCGGCTCCTACGAGCAGTACTTC
CAIRTTGSYEQYF
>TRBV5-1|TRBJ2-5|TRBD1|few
TGCGCCAGCAGCTACCAGGGGGACACCCAAGAGACCCAGTACTTC
CASSYQGDTQETQYF
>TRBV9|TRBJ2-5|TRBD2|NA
TGTGCCAGCAGCGCGGGGACTAGCGGGGGCCGACAAGAGACCCAGTACTTC
CASSAGTSGGRQETQYF
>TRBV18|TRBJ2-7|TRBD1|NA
TGTGCCAGCTCACGGGACAGGGCTCTTAATGGGCAGTACTTC
CASSRDRALNGQYF
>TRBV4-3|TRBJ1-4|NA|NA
TGCGCCAGCAGCCAAGAGTCCAGGGTGCGGCAACTGTTTTTT
CASSQESRVRQLFF
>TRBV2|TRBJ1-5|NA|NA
TGTGCCAGCAGAGTGGACAACCTAGGTCATCAGCATTTT
CASRVDNLGHQHF
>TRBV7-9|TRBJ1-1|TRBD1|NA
TGTGCCAGCAGCAACGCCATAGACAGGGCTGAAGCTTTCTTT
CASSNAIDRAEAFF
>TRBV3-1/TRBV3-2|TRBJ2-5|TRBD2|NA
TGTGCCAGCAATGCCTATACTAGCGGGGGGTTGGAGACCCAGTACTTC
CASNAYTSGGLETQYF
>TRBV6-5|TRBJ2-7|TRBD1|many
TGTGCCAGCAGAAAAGGACGACAGGGGCACTACGAGCAGTACTTC
CASRKGRQGHYEQYF
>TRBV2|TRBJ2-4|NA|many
TGTGCCAGCAGTGAAGCGAGCGGCGATATGGGGTACTTC
CASSEASGDMGYF
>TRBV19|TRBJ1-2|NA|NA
TGTGCCAGTAGTATACAAGCGGGGGGCTACACCTTC
CASSIQAGGYTF
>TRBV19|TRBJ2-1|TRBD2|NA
TGTGCCAGTAGTATAGCCCGGACTAGCGGGGGGGTTAATGAGCAGTTCTTC
CASSIARTSGGVNEQFF
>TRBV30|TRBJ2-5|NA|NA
TGTGCCTGGGCCCCCGGGGTCCGAGGAGAGACCCAGTACTTC
CAWAPGVRGETQYF
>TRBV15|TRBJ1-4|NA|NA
TGTGCCACCAGCAGAGATTTTCCGGATGAAAAACTGTTTTTT
CATSRDFPDEKLFF
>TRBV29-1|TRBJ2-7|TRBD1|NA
TGCAGCGTTAACAGGGGCGGCACCTACGAGCAGTACTTC
CSVNRGGTYEQYF
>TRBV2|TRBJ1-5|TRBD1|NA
TGTGCCAGCAGTGACAGGGGGATCAGTCAGCCCCAGCATTTT
CASSDRGISQPQHF
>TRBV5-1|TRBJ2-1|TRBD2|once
TGCGCCAGCGGTACTAGCGGGGGCTCCTACAATGAGCAGTTCTTC
CASGTSGGSYNEQFF
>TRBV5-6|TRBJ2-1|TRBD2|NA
TGTGCCAGCAGCCGCATTCCTAGCGGGGGGTACAATGAGCAGTTCTTC
CASSRIPSGGYNEQFF
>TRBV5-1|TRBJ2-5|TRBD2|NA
TGCGCCAGCAGCTTCGGGACTAGCGTCGCGGAGACCCAGTACTTC
CASSFGTSVAETQYF
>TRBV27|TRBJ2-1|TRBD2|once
TGTGCCAGCAGGGTACTAGCGGGGAATGAGCAGTTCTTC
CASRVLAGNEQFF
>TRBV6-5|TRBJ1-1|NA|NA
TGTGCCAGCAGTTACTCGAGGTTTGGAGACACTGAAGCTTTCTTT
CASSYSRFGDTEAFF
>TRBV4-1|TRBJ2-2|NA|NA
TGCGCCAGCAGGGACCAGGGGAAGACCGGGGAGCTGTTTTTT
CASRDQGKTGELFF
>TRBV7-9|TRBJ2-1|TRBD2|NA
TGTGCCAGCCCTGGGAGGCTAGCGGGGCACAATGAGCAGTTCTTC
CASPGRLAGHNEQFF
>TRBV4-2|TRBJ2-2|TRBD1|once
TGTGCCAGCAGCCGAAGGACAGGGGTCAACACCGGGGAGCTGTTTTTT
CASSRRTGVNTGELFF
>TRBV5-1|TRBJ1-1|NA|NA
TGCGCCAGCAGCCCATGGCAGGGGACGACTGAAGCTTTCTTT
CASSPWQGTTEAFF
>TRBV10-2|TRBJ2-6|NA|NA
TGCGCCAGCAGTGGGTGGAGTCTATCTGGGGCCAACGTCCTGACTTTC
CASSGWSLSGANVLTF
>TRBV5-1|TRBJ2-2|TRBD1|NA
TGCGCCAGCAGGCCCAGGGGGACAGGGAACACCGGGGAGCTGTTTTTT
CASRPRGTGNTGELFF
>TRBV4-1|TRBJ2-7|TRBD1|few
TGCGCCAGCAGCCATCCCGGGACAGGGGTCTACGAGCAGTACTTC
CASSHPGTGVYEQYF
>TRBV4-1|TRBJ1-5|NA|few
TGCGCCAGCAGCCAGAAGCAGGGGCGCAATCAGCCCCAGCATTTT
CASSQKQGRNQPQHF
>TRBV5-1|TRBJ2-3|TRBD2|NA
TGCGCCAGCAGCTTAGCGGGGGGAAGGTTGACAGATACGCAGTATTTT
CASSLAGGRLTDTQYF
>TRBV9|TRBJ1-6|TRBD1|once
TGTGCCAGCAGCTCCTTGGGGGGGACAGGACCCTCACCCCTCCACTTT
CASSSLGGTGPSPLHF
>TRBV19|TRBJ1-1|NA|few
TGTGCCAGTAGTATTCGGGGGAAGGGCACTGAAGCTTTCTTT
CASSIRGKGTEAFF
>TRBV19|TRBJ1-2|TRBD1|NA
TGTGCCAGTCACACGGCGGGACAGGGCGACGGCTACACCTTC
CASHTAGQGDGYTF
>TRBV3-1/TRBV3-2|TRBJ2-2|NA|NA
TGTGCCAGCAGTCAGACTCTTAGGAAAACCGGGGAGCTGTTTTTT
CASSQTLRKTGELFF
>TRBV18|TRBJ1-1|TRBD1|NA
TGTGCCAGCACGGGACAGGGGGGGGTGAACACTGAAGCTTTCTTT
CASTGQGGVNTEAFF
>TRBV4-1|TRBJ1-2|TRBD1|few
TGCGCCAGCAGCCAAGATCAGGGGGCAATCCTCTATGGCTACACCTTC
CASSQDQGAILYGYTF
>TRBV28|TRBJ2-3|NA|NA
TGTGCCAGCAGCCAGACGGGGGATAGCAGTAATTTT
CASSQTGDSSNF
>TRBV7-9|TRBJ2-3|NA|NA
TGTGCCAGCAGCCCGACAGATACGCAGTATTTT
CASSPTDTQYF
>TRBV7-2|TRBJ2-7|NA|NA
TGTGCCAGCAGCTTAGTGGCAGGCTACGAGCAGTACTTC
CASSLVAGYEQYF
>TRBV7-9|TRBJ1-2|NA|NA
TGTGCCAGCAGCCCCGAACAGGGTTTTACTGGCTACACCTTC
CASSPEQGFTGYTF